The present T cell receptor beta chain was sequenced within a study of cytomegalovirus exposure and HLA in healthy donors. As for the study in general: The approximately 130 validation repertoires were reported in a later analysis to have been generated on the same platform as the roughly 720 first-cohort repertoires.

Using immunoSEQ multiplex PCR, the repertoire was profiled, and TCRdb retains in-frame clones only, with some absent. The data hold roughly 300,000 clones, with approximately 90% observed a single time. Germline V CDR1 and CDR2: SGHTA, FQGNSA. The CDR3 spans 15 residues. Deletions cut 0 bases from V and 14 bases from J, with 17 bases between. Note on this clone: Its specificity is not known.

Study outcomes and limitations: Specificity for CMV antigens was confirmed in vitro for a few of the CMV-associated chains.

This TCR was sampled from a woman aged 18 to 35 in good health and CMV-seronegative. The source material was PBMCs. The V call is TRBV7-2, the J call TRBJ1-6; a possible D gene is TRBD1 (5 bases). The CDR3: CASSLAHQGRVSLHF. The CDR3, as DNA: TGTGCCAGCAGCTTAGCGCATCAGGGCCGTGTATCCCTCCACTTT.